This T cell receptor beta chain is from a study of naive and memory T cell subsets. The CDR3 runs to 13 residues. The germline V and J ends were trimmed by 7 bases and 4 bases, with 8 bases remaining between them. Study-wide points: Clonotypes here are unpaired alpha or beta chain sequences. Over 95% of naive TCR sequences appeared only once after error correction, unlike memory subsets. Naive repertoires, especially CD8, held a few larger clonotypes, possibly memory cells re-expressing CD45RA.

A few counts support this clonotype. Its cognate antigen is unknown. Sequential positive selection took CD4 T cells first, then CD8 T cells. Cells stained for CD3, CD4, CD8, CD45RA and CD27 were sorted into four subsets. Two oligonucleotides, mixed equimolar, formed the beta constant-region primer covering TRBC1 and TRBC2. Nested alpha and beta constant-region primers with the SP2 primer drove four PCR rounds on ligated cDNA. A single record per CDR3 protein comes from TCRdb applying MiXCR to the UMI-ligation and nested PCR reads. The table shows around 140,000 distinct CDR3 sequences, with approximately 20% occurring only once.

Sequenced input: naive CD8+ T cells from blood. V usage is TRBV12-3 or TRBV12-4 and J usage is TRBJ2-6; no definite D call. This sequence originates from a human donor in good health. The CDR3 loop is CASTLSGANVLTF. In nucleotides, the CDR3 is TGTGCCAGCACGCTCTCCGGGGCCAACGTCCTGACTTTC.